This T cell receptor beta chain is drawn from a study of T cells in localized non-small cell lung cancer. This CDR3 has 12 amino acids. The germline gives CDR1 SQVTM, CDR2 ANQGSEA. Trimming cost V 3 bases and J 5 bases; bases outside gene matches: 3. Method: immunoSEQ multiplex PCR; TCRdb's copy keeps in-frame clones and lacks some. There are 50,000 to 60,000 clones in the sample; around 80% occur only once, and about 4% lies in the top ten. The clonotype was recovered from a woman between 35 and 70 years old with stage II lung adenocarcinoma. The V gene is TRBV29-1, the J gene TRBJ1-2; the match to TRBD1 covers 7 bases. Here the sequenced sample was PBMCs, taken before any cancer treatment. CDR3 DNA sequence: TGCAGCGTTGACAGGACAGGATATGGCTACACCTTC. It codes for CSVDRTGYGYTF.